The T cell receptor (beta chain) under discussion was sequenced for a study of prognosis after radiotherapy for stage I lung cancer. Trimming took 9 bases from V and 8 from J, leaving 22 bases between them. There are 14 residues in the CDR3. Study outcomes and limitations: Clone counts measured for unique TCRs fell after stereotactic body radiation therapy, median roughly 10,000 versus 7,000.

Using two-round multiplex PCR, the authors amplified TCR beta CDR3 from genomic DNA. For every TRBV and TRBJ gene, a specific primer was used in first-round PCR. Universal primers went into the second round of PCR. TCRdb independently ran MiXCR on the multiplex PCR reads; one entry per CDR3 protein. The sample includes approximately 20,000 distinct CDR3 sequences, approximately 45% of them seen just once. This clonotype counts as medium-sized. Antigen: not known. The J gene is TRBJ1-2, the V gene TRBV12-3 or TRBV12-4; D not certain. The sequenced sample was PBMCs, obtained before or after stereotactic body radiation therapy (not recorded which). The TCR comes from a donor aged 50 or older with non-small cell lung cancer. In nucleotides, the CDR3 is TGTGCCAGTACCTTCCGGGATCCCTCAAGCGGCTACACCTTC. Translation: CASTFRDPSSGYTF.